Following are 27 T cell receptor beta chains from one sample sequenced in a study of CD4 T cells in relation to SARS-CoV-2 and coronaviruses. These receptors lack a known antigen. Some clones are missing from TCRdb's copy, which holds only in-frame ones; the method was immunoSEQ multiplex PCR. The sample carries over 20,000 clones, 60% to 85% recorded once. CD4+ T cells from unexposed donors were obtained before the COVID-19 pandemic (2011-2018). CD4+ T cells were isolated from the cells after around 9 days of culture. Sequencing was done on a sample of CD4+ T cells from PBMCs, cultured in vitro. Receptors were obtained from a human donor in good health.

This chain joins TRBV25-1 and TRBJ1-6; 8 bases are a match to TRBD1. The V segment lost 7 bases and the J segment 9 bases; nucleotides outside the gene matches: 8. Germline V CDR1 and CDR2: MGHDK, SYGVNS. This CDR3 region has 14 residues. The CDR3 loop reads CASIQTGGTSPLHF. The CDR3 bases are TGTGCCAGCATTCAAACAGGGGGTACTTCACCCCTCCACTTT.

The rearrangement links TRBV7-2 to TRBJ2-3; possible D gene TRBD2, 5 bases. Germline V gene data show CDR1 as SGHTA and CDR2 as FQGNSA. This CDR3 is built from 14 residues. Between the trimmed V and J ends, which lost 2 bases and 3 bases, there was a span of 9 bases. CDR3 coding DNA: TGTGCCAGCAGCTTAAATGGAGGAACAGATACGCAGTATTTT. Translating gives CASSLNGGTDTQYF.

This clone was counted between two and nine times. The chain has TRBV12-3 or TRBV12-4 and TRBJ2-1, with D uncertain. Trimming took 5 bases from V and 4 from J, leaving 6 bases between them. The CDR3 runs 12 residues. This CDR3 is CASSALYNEQFF. CDR3 DNA sequence: TGTGCCAGCAGTGCACTGTACAATGAGCAGTTCTTC.

The chain employs TRBV6-5 and TRBJ1-2, with a tentative D call TRBD1 (5 bases). V was pared by 0 bases and J by 0 bases, with 8 bases between. The CDR3 contains 15 residues. The V gene's germline CDR1 is MNHEY and CDR2 SVGAGI. This CDR3 reads CASSYSDSPNYGYTF. CDR3 sequence (DNA): TGTGCCAGCAGTTACTCTGACAGTCCTAACTATGGCTACACCTTC.

This clone came up a few times. V gene TRBV28 combines with J gene TRBJ1-3; 7 bases match TRBD1. The CDR3 is made up of 15 amino acids. Germline values: CDR1 MDHEN, CDR2 SYDVKM. V lost 4 bases and J lost 4; bases outside the gene matches: 7. The CDR3: CASSSPTGVGNTIYF. CDR3 nucleotides: TGTGCCAGCAGTTCACCAACAGGGGTCGGAAACACCATATATTTT.

The chain couples TRBV9 to TRBJ1-2; tentatively, D is TRBD1 (6 bases). The CDR3 has 14 amino acids. The germline V gene encodes CDR1 SGDLS and CDR2 YYNGEE. V was trimmed by 2 bases and J by 4 bases, leaving 12 bases between them. The CDR3 sequence: CASSVDGQLYGYTF. CDR3 sequence (DNA): TGTGCCAGCAGCGTGGACGGACAGCTCTATGGCTACACCTTC.

The chain joins TRBV7-9 to TRBJ2-5; D gene ambiguous. The CDR3 totals 10 residues. CDR1 SEHNR and CDR2 FQNEAQ come from the germline V gene (reference sequence). V shed 5 bases and J shed 5 bases, with 3 bases lying between them. The CDR3 DNA reads as TGTGCCAGCAGCCGTGAGACCCAGTACTTC. Translated: CASSRETQYF.

This clone has just a few counts. The CDR3 reads CAISESLARAFF. The CDR3 region has the DNA TGTGCCATCAGTGAGTCTCTGGCGAGAGCTTTCTTT. This chain links TRBV10-3 with TRBJ1-1; D remains unclear. The CDR3 contains 12 residues. Trimming left V 0 bases short and J 10 bases short, with 9 bases between. Germline V gene sequence: CDR1 ENHRY, CDR2 SYGVKD.

V gene TRBV6-2 or TRBV6-3 combines with J gene TRBJ1-1; tentative D call: TRBD1 (5 bases). The germline V and J ends were trimmed by 3 bases and 4 bases, with 9 bases remaining between them. Germline V gives CDR1 MNHEY, CDR2 SVGEGT. This CDR3 contains 13 residues. CDR3 bases: TGTGCCAGCAGTTATGGGGCGCCCACTGAAGCTTTCTTT. Translating gives CASSYGAPTEAFF.

The rearrangement uses TRBV7-2 and TRBJ2-1; weak D call: TRBD2 (6 bases). The V gene lost 5 bases and the J gene lost 9 bases, with 23 bases spanning the gap. Germline assignment: CDR1 SGHTA and CDR2 FQGNSA. This CDR3 is 16 amino acids long. CDR3 amino acids: CASSPVSGRASGEQFF. The CDR3 DNA reads TGTGCCAGCAGCCCCGTCAGCGGGCGGGCCTCGGGTGAGCAGTTCTTC.

This clone was detected only a few times. The V call is TRBV19, the J call TRBJ1-1; D remains unclear. The CDR3 sequence is 14 residues long. V was pared by 8 bases and J by 8 bases, with 21 bases between. Per germline, CDR1 LNHDA and CDR2 SQIVND (reference sequence). CDR3: CASGFRGANVEAFF. Here the CDR3 DNA reads TGTGCCAGTGGGTTCCGGGGAGCGAACGTGGAAGCTTTCTTT.

The J gene is TRBJ2-7, the V gene TRBV29-1, with 8 bases identical to TRBD1. Per the germline V gene, CDR1 is SQVTM and CDR2 is ANQGSEA. Trimming took 7 bases from V and 4 from J; bases not matched to a gene: 3. The CDR3 spans 11 residues. The CDR3 DNA follows: TGCAGCGGGTACAGGGGGTACGAGCAGTACTTC. It is translated as CSGYRGYEQYF.

The table lists this clone with a count of one. The chain employs TRBV28 and TRBJ2-7, with 7 bases identical to TRBD1. Germline trimming cut 1 base from V and 0 bases from J; bases unmatched to any gene: 3. Per germline, CDR1 MDHEN and CDR2 SYDVKM. The CDR3 loop spans 15 amino acids. In nucleotides, the CDR3 is TGTGCCAGCAGTTTATCGACAGGGAGCTCCTACGAGCAGTACTTC. It codes for CASSLSTGSSYEQYF.

The rearrangement joins TRBV3-1 (or the pseudogene TRBV3-2) to TRBJ2-2; no clear D gene. Germline V gene sequence: CDR1 LGHDT, CDR2 YNNKEL (reference sequence). The CDR3 is 16 amino acids. The germline V and J ends were trimmed by 1 base and 1 base, with 10 bases remaining between them. The CDR3 sequence is CASSQGLGWNTGELFF. The CDR3 coding sequence is TGTGCCAGCAGCCAAGGTTTGGGGTGGAACACCGGGGAGCTGTTTTTT.

This clone was counted between two and nine times. The chain has TRBV18 and TRBJ1-6; D might be TRBD1 (6 bases). Germline CDR1 reads KGHSH; CDR2 reads LQKENI. V was pared by 3 bases and J by 10 bases, with 13 bases between. This CDR3 has 14 amino acids. The CDR3 DNA reads as TGTGCCAGCTCACCGATAGGGGGTCAATCACCCCTCCACTTT. As protein: CASSPIGGQSPLHF.

V and J are TRBV20-1 and TRBJ2-7, with TRBD1 matching over 7 bases. Germline V gene lookup returns CDR1 DFQATT and CDR2 SNEGSKA (reference sequence). The CDR3 loop spans 14 amino acids. After removal of 3 bases from V and 1 base from J, the junction contained 6 bases not matched to a gene. The CDR3 DNA reads as TGCAGTGCTAGTATCGACAGGGTGTCCTACGAGCAGTACTTC. Translation: CSASIDRVSYEQYF.

The chain has TRBV5-4 and TRBJ2-6; D is unresolved. Trimming took off 0 bases at V and 1 base at J, with 5 bases between the two ends. Germline CDR1 reads SGHNT; CDR2 reads YYREEE (reference sequence). The CDR3 has 15 amino acids. The CDR3 nucleotides read TGTGCCAGCAGCTTGGGGACGTCTGGGGCCAACGTCCTGACTTTC. Residues: CASSLGTSGANVLTF.

The chain recombines TRBV4-1 with TRBJ2-7; 7 positions agree with TRBD2. J was trimmed by 3 bases and V by 0 bases; bases with no gene match: 8. Germline V gene sequence: CDR1 MGHRA, CDR2 YSYEKL. The CDR3 sequence is 16 residues long. The CDR3 loop reads CASSQDWREQFYEQYF. The CDR3 coding sequence is TGCGCCAGCAGCCAAGATTGGCGGGAGCAATTCTACGAGCAGTACTTC.

The rearrangement joins TRBV7-2 to TRBJ1-2; D is ambiguous. Germline loops: CDR1 SGHTA, CDR2 FQGNSA. The length of the CDR3 is 11 residues. Between the trimmed V and J ends, which lost 1 base and 5 bases, there was a span of 2 bases. CDR3 sequence (DNA): TGTGCCAGCAGCTTAGTATATGGCTACACCTTC. Translation: CASSLVYGYTF.

The CDR3 DNA is TGTGCCAGCAGTTACGGGGGACAGACTGAAGCTTTCTTT. It is translated as CASSYGGQTEAFF. The J gene is TRBJ1-1, the V gene TRBV6-5; 7 nucleotides line up with TRBD1. This CDR3 has 13 amino acids. With 2 bases clipped from V and 5 bases from J, the junction kept 2 bases outside the gene matches. Germline V gene data show CDR1 as MNHEY and CDR2 as SVGAGI.

V is TRBV2 and J is TRBJ1-1, with D possibly TRBD1 on 5 matching bases. The CDR3 runs to 15 residues. The germline gives CDR1 SNHLY, CDR2 FYNNEI. The V and J ends lost 6 bases and 0 bases respectively, with 14 bases between them. The CDR3 nucleotides read TGTGCCAGCAGCCTTACCACGACAGTGAACACTGAAGCTTTCTTT. Residues: CASSLTTTVNTEAFF.

The sample holds one count of this clone. The rearrangement uses TRBV10-2 and TRBJ2-2, with 10 bases fitting TRBD2. V gave up 4 bases and J gave up 7 bases; unmatched junction bases: 6. Germline V gene data show CDR1 as WSHSY and CDR2 as SAAADI. The CDR3 loop spans 15 amino acids. This chain's CDR3 is CASSASGGANGELFF. The CDR3 region has the DNA TGCGCCAGCAGTGCCAGCGGGGGGGCCAACGGGGAGCTGTTTTTT.

The CDR3 sequence is CASSPGTYSNQPQHF. In DNA, the CDR3 is TGTGCCAGCAGCCCCGGGACATATAGCAATCAGCCCCAGCATTTT. The chain has TRBV9 and TRBJ1-5; a possible D gene is TRBD1 (6 bases). Per germline, CDR1 SGDLS and CDR2 YYNGEE. Trimming removed 4 bases at V and 0 bases at J, with 11 bases between. The CDR3 totals 15 residues.

The rearrangement links TRBV29-1 to TRBJ1-2, with D hard to call. Germline V gene data show CDR1 as SQVTM and CDR2 as ANQGSEA. The CDR3 runs 12 residues. Trimming took 5 bases from V and 2 from J, leaving 9 bases between them. CDR3 region: CSVPTANYGYTF. CDR3 bases: TGCAGCGTTCCGACTGCGAACTATGGCTACACCTTC.

The genes are TRBV6-2 or TRBV6-3 and TRBJ1-3; unclear D gene. This CDR3 spans 14 amino acids. In germline, CDR1 is MNHEY, CDR2 SVGEGT. V was cut by 6 bases and J by 0 bases, with 9 bases left in between. The CDR3 is CASSFQNSGNTIYF. CDR3 sequence (DNA): TGTGCCAGCAGCTTCCAAAACTCTGGAAACACCATATATTTT.

V gene TRBV9 combines with J gene TRBJ1-2; D may be TRBD1 (5 bases). The V end was cut by 0 bases, the J end by 8 bases, with 23 bases between. The CDR3 covers 17 residues. CDR1 and CDR2 from the germline V gene are SGDLS and YYNGEE. CDR3 sequence reads: CASSVASWPRTSQGYTF. The CDR3 coding sequence is TGTGCCAGCAGCGTAGCAAGCTGGCCGAGGACAAGTCAGGGCTACACCTTC.

The rearrangement links TRBV7-2 to TRBJ2-3; 9 bases line up with TRBD2. V was clipped by 5 bases and J by 8 bases; unmatched bases: 8. The V gene's germline CDR1 is SGHTA and CDR2 FQGNSA. The CDR3 is made up of 14 amino acids. The DNA of the CDR3 is TGTGCCAGCAGCCCGGATCTAGCGGGACTTACGCAGTATTTT. Protein product: CASSPDLAGLTQYF.